The 2 T cell receptor beta chains reported below all come from one sample, sequenced in a study of long-term antiretroviral therapy in people with HIV. At survey level, the immunoSEQ assay was run in its v3.0 version. Sequencing used immunoSEQ multiplex PCR; TCRdb keeps in-frame clones, though not all of them. The sample records roughly 25,000 clones, approximately 93% being singletons. The source was unsorted PBMCs, collected 7.6 years after starting antiretroviral therapy. Receptors were obtained from a woman in her 40s with HIV.

The V call is TRBV11-2, the J call TRBJ1-1; 10 bases agree with TRBD1. CDR3 length: 15 residues. The V gene end was trimmed by 5 bases and the J gene end by 1 base; junction bases not matched to a gene: 4. From germline, CDR1 is SGHAT and CDR2 FQNNGV. The CDR3 spells CASSPRTGGNTEAFF. In nucleotides, the CDR3 is TGTGCCAGCAGCCCGCGGACAGGGGGGAACACTGAAGCTTTCTTT.

The chain employs TRBV5-5 and TRBJ1-2, with 8 bases matching TRBD1. The CDR3 has 17 residues. V shed 0 bases and J 0 bases; nucleotides not matched to a gene: 7. Germline assignment: CDR1 SGHKS and CDR2 YYEKEE (reference sequence). The CDR3 reads CASSLVAGGASNYGYTF. The CDR3 DNA reads TGTGCCAGCAGCTTGGTCGCAGGGGGCGCGTCTAACTATGGCTACACCTTC.